Each of the 12 T cell receptor beta chains below was sequenced from the same sample in a study of blood T cell repertoires in COVID-19. Assay used: immunoSEQ multiplex PCR; TCRdb lists only in-frame clones, some missing. The profile shows about 360,000 clones, approximately 87% of them singletons. What was sequenced was PBMCs or T cells enriched from blood (not recorded which). All receptors come from a man aged 40-49 years in a cohort exposed to, infected with or recovered from COVID-19 (not recorded which).

The chain uses TRBV5-1 and TRBJ1-4; no clear D gene. Germline CDR1 and CDR2: SGHRS and YFSETQ. The length of the CDR3 is 14 residues. V was trimmed by 5 bases and J by 4 bases, leaving 12 bases between them. CDR3 sequence: CASSRERNNEKLFF. In DNA form, the CDR3 reads TGCGCCAGCAGTAGGGAGCGAAATAATGAAAAACTGTTTTTT.

The chain uses TRBV19 and TRBJ1-1; a weak D match, TRBD1 (6 bases). CDR1 and CDR2 (germline): LNHDA, SQIVND (reference sequence). The V gene lost 7 bases and the J gene lost 1 base, with 16 bases spanning the gap. CDR3 length: 15 residues. The CDR3 DNA is TGTGCCAGTATGCAGGGGTCGGCTGAGAACACTGAAGCTTTCTTT. Its translation: CASMQGSAENTEAFF.

The chain is built from TRBV6-4 and TRBJ1-1, with D hard to call. The ends were cut back, 4 bases at V and 1 base at J, with 7 bases in the middle. This CDR3 is 13 amino acids long. From germline, CDR1 is MRHNA and CDR2 SNTAGT. CDR3 nucleotide sequence: TGTGCCAGCAGTGCAGTGTGGAACACTGAAGCTTTCTTT. This gives the protein CASSAVWNTEAFF.

The rearrangement uses TRBV28 and TRBJ1-5, with D perhaps TRBD1 (6 bases). This CDR3 region has 14 residues. CDR1 and CDR2 (germline): MDHEN, SYDVKM. The V end lost 6 bases, the J end lost 3 bases, and 12 bases lay between the germline ends. The CDR3 region is CASRSYRDNQPQHF. The CDR3, as DNA: TGTGCCAGCAGATCTTACAGGGACAATCAGCCCCAGCATTTT.

This clone was detected only a few times. The chain combines TRBV7-2 with TRBJ1-1; D is possibly TRBD1 (5 bases). V lost 5 bases and J 1 base, leaving 14 bases between the germline ends. The CDR3 extends over 15 amino acids. Germline V lookup: CDR1 SGHTA, CDR2 FQGNSA. The CDR3 loop reads CASSIGHSPNTEAFF. CDR3 nucleotide sequence: TGTGCCAGCAGCATCGGACATTCCCCGAACACTGAAGCTTTCTTT.

This chain connects TRBV15 to TRBJ1-2; 7 bases map to TRBD1. J lost 1 base, V lost 5 bases, and 7 bases had no gene match. The CDR3 covers 15 residues. The germline V gene has CDR1 LNHNV and CDR2 YYDKDF (reference sequence). CDR3 nucleotide sequence: TGTGCCACCAGCGGGGGACAGAGACTTAACTATGGCTACACCTTC. Translated, it gives CATSGGQRLNYGYTF.

The rearrangement links TRBV4-1 to TRBJ2-2, with 15 positions matching TRBD2. The V gene end was trimmed by 3 bases and the J gene end by 8 bases; junction bases not matched to a gene: 4. This CDR3 contains 16 residues. In germline, CDR1 is MGHRA, CDR2 YSYEKL. The CDR3 reads CASSHHGTSGRGELFF. The CDR3 nucleotides are TGCGCCAGCAGCCACCACGGGACTAGCGGGAGGGGGGAGCTGTTTTTT.

The J gene is TRBJ1-3, the V gene TRBV6-5; TRBD1 agrees at 7 bases. Germline V gene data show CDR1 as MNHEY and CDR2 as SVGAGI. This CDR3 spans 13 amino acids. With 6 bases clipped from V and 3 bases from J, the junction kept 2 bases outside the gene matches. For the CDR3, the DNA is TGTGCCAGCAGAGCAGGGGGTGGAAACACCATATATTTT. Protein sequence: CASRAGGGNTIYF.

The chain recombines TRBV6-5 with TRBJ1-5; maybe TRBD1 (6 bases). Germline-derived CDR1 and CDR2 are MNHEY and SVGAGI. Trimming stripped 5 bases from V and 5 bases from J, with 16 bases between. CDR3 length equals 15 residues. CDR3 DNA: TGTGCCAGCAGTCACGACTTGGACAGTCATCAGCCCCAGCATTTT. This codes for CASSHDLDSHQPQHF.

The V and J genes are TRBV19 and TRBJ2-4, with 9 bases aligning to TRBD1. The CDR3 loop spans 14 amino acids. Losses at the gene ends were 6 bases for V and 1 base for J; bases not matched to a gene: 1. CDR1 is LNHDA, CDR2 SQIVND, per germline (reference sequence). CDR3 residues: CASSGTGAKNIQYF. The CDR3 bases are TGTGCCAGTAGCGGGACAGGGGCCAAAAACATTCAGTACTTC.

This sequence joins TRBV5-1 and TRBJ1-2, with D perhaps matching TRBD1 (5 bases). The CDR3 length is 12 residues. Germline loops: CDR1 SGHRS, CDR2 YFSETQ. The V and J ends lost 0 bases and 8 bases respectively, with 8 bases between them. The CDR3 nucleotides are TGCGCCAGCAGCTTGGAGGGGAACGGCTACACCTTC. Translated, it gives CASSLEGNGYTF.

The rearrangement uses TRBV3-1 (or the pseudogene TRBV3-2) and TRBJ2-1; 10 bases line up with TRBD2. Per germline, CDR1 LGHDT and CDR2 YNNKEL (reference sequence). This CDR3 contains 15 residues. V shed 2 bases and J 6 bases; nucleotides not matched to a gene: 4. CDR3 coding DNA: TGTGCCAGCAGCCAAAGAGCGGGAGGGTTCAATGAGCAGTTCTTC. Its protein product is CASSQRAGGFNEQFF.